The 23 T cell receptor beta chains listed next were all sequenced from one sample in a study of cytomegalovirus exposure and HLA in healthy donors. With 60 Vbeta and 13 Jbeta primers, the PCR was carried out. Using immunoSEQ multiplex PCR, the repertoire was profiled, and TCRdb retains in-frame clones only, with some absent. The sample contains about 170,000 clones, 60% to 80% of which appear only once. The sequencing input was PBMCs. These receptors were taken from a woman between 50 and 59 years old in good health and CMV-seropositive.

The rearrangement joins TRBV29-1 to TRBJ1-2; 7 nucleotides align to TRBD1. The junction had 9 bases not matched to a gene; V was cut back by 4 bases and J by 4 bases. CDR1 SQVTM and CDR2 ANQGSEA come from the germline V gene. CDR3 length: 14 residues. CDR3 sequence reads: CSVVTRDSFYGYTF. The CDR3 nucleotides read TGCAGCGTTGTGACCCGGGACAGCTTCTATGGCTACACCTTC.

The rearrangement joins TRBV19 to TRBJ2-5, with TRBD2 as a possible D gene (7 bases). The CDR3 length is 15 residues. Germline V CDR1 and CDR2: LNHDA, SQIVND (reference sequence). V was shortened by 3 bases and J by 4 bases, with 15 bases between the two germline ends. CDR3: CASSMVLRGAETQYF. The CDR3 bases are TGTGCCAGTAGTATGGTGCTTCGGGGGGCAGAGACCCAGTACTTC.

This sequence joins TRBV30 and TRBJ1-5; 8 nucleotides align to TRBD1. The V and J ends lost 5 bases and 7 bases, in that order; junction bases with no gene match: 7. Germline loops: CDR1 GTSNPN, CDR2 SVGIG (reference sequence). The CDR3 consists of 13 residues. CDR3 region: CAWSGTGGQPQHF. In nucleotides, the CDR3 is TGTGCCTGGTCCGGGACAGGAGGCCAGCCCCAGCATTTT.

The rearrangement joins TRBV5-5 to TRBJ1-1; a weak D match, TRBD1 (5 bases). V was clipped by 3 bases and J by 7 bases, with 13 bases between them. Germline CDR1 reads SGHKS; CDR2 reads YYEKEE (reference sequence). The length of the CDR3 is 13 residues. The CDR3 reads CASSWVETGEAFF. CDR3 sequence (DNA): TGTGCCAGCAGCTGGGTGGAAACAGGTGAAGCTTTCTTT.

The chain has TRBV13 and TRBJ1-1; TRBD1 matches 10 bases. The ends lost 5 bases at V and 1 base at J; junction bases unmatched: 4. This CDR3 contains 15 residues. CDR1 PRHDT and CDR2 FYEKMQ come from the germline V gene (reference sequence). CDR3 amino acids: CASSLRQGANTEAFF. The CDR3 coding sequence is TGTGCCAGCAGCCTGAGACAGGGGGCGAACACTGAAGCTTTCTTT.

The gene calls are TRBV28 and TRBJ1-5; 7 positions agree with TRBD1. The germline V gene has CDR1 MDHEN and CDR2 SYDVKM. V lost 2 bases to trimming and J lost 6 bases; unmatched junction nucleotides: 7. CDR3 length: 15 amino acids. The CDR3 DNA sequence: TGTGCCAGCAGTTTACTCAGGGGGGCCACTCAGCCCCAGCATTTT. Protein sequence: CASSLLRGATQPQHF.

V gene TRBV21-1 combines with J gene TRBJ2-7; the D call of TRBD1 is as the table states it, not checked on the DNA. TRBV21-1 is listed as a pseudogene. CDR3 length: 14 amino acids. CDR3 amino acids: CASPNRPLAYEQYF. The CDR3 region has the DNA TGTGCCAGCCCGAACAGGCCCCTCGCCTACGAGCAGTACTTC.

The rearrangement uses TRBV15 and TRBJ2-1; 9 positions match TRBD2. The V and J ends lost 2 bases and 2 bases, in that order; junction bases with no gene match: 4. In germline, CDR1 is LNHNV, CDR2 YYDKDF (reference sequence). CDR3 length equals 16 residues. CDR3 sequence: CATSRSGGLPYNEQFF. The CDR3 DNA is TGTGCCACCAGCAGAAGCGGGGGGTTACCCTACAATGAGCAGTTCTTC.

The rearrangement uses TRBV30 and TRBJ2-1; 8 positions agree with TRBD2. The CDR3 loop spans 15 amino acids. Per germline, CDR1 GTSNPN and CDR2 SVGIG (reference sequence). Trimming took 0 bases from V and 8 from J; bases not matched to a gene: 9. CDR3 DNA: TGTGCCTGGAGTGTATGGGGACTAGTACTCCATGAGCAGTTCTTC. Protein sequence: CAWSVWGLVLHEQFF.

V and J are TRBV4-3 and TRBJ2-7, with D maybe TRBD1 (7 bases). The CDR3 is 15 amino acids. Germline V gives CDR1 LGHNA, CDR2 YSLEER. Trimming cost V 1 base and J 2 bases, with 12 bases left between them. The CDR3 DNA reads TGCGCCAGCAGCCAAGGGGCAGGGGGGACCTACGAGCAGTACTTC. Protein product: CASSQGAGGTYEQYF.

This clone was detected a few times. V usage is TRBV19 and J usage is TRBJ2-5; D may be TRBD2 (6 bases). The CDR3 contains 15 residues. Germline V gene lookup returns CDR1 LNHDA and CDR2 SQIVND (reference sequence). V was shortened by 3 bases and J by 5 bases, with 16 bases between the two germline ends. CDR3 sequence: CASSIRIAVGETQYF. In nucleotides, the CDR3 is TGTGCCAGTAGTATCAGAATAGCGGTGGGGGAGACCCAGTACTTC. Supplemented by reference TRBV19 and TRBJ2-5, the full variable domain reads DGGITQSPKYLFRKEGQNVTLSCEQNLNHDAMYWYRQDPGQGLRLIYYSQIVNDFQKGDIAEGYSVSREKKESFPLTVTSAQKNPTAFYLCASSIRIAVGETQYFGPGTRLLVL.

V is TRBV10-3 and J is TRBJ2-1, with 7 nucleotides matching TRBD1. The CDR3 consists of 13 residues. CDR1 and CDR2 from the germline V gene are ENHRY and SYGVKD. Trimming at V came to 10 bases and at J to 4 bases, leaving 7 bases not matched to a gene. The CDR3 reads CATSGTAYNEQFF. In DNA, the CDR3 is TGTGCCACCTCCGGGACAGCGTACAATGAGCAGTTCTTC.

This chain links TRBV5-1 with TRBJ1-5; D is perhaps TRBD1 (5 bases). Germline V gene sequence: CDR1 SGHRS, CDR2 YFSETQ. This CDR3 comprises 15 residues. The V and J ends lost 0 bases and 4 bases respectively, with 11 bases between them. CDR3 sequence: CASSLGSGDNQPQHF. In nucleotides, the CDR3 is TGCGCCAGCAGCTTGGGGTCGGGGGATAATCAGCCCCAGCATTTT. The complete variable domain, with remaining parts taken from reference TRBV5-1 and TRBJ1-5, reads KAGVTQTPRYLIKTRGQQVTLSCSPISGHRSVSWYQQTPGQGLQFLFEYFSETQRNKGNFPGRFSGRQFSNSRSEMNVSTLELGDSALYLCASSLGSGDNQPQHFGDGTRLSIL.

The CDR3 is CATSRGQPYQETQYF. Here the CDR3 DNA reads TGTGCCACCAGCAGAGGACAGCCGTACCAAGAGACCCAGTACTTC. The chain has TRBV15 and TRBJ2-5; D possibly corresponds to TRBD1 (5 bases). The germline CDR1 and CDR2 sequences are LNHNV and YYDKDF (reference sequence). The germline V and J ends were trimmed by 1 base and 0 bases, with 9 bases remaining between them. This CDR3 is 15 amino acids long. The full variable domain, its missing parts supplied by reference TRBV15 and TRBJ2-5, is DAMVIQNPRYQVTQFGKPVTLSCSQTLNHNVMYWYQQKSSQAPKLLFHYYDKDFNNEADTPDNFQSRRPNTSFCFLDIRSPGLGDTAMYLCATSRGQPYQETQYFGPGTRLLVL.

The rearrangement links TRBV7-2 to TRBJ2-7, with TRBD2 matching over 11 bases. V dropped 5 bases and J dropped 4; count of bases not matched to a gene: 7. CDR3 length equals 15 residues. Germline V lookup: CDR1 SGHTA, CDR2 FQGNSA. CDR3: CASSRSSGGAYEQYF. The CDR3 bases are TGTGCCAGCAGCCGCAGTAGCGGGGGGGCGTACGAGCAGTACTTC.

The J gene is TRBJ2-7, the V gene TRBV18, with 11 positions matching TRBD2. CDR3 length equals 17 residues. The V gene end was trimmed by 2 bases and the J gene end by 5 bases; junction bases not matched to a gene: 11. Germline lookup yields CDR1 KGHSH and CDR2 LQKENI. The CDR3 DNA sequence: TGTGCCAGCTCACCAGTGCGACTAGCGGGGAGCTGGGACGAGCAGTACTTC. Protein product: CASSPVRLAGSWDEQYF.

The chain's CDR3 is CAGHRSDNSPLHF. The CDR3 DNA is TGTGCCGGCCACAGGAGCGATAATTCACCCCTCCACTTT. The V and J genes are TRBV2 and TRBJ1-6; a weak D match, TRBD1 (5 bases). The CDR3 is made up of 13 amino acids. Germline assignment: CDR1 SNHLY and CDR2 FYNNEI. Trimming took off 11 bases at V and 5 bases at J, with 13 bases between the two ends.

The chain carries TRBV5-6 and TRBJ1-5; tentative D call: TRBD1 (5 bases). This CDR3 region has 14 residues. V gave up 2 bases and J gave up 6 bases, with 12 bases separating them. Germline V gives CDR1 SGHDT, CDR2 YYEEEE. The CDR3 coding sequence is TGTGCCAGCAGCTTAGGGGTAGTGGGTCAGCCCCAGCATTTT. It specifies CASSLGVVGQPQHF.

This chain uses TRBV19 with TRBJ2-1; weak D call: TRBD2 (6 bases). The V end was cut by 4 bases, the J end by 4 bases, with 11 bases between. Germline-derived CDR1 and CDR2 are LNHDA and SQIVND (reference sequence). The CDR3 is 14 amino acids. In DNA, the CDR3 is TGTGCCAGTAGTACCGGGAGTAGGTACAATGAGCAGTTCTTC. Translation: CASSTGSRYNEQFF.

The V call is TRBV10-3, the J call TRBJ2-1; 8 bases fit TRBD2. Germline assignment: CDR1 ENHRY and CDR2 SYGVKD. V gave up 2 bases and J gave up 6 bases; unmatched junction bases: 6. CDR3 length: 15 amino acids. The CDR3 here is CAISEGGRRRNEQFF. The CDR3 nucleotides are TGTGCCATCAGTGAGGGCGGGAGGCGTCGCAATGAGCAGTTCTTC.

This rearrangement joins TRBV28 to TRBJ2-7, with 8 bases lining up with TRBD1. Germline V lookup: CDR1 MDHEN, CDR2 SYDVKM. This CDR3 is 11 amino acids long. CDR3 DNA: TGTGCTCACCAGGGGGCACGGGAGCAGTACTTC. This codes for CAHQGAREQYF.

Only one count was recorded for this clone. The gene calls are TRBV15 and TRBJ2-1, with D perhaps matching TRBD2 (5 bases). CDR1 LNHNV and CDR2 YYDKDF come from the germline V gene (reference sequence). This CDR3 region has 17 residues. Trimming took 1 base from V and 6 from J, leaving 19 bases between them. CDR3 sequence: CATSRGPPAALRNEQFF. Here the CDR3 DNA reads TGTGCCACCAGCAGAGGCCCCCCAGCGGCTCTCCGCAATGAGCAGTTCTTC.

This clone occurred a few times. CDR3 region: CASSEGGDGYTF. The CDR3 nucleotides are TGTGCCAGCAGTGAAGGCGGGGACGGCTACACCTTC. The V gene is TRBV6-1, the J gene TRBJ1-2; D possibly corresponds to TRBD1 (5 bases). V was shortened by 1 base and J by 8 bases, with 8 bases between the two germline ends. CDR1 MNHNS and CDR2 SASEGT come from the germline V gene. There are 12 residues in the CDR3.